This T cell receptor (beta chain) was identified in a study of T cell responses to AZD1222 COVID-19 vaccine. General study findings and limits: Reports indicate that nearly half of spike-specific TCRs are directed at unmutated variant regions. With dominance at 160-218 and 743-854, vaccine-associated CD4 TCRs spanned spike. Breadth and depth of Spike-specific TCRs rose after two AZD1222 doses.

V was clipped by 2 bases and J by 5 bases; unmatched bases: 5. The CDR3 totals 14 residues. Germline assignment: CDR1 MNHEY and CDR2 SVGAGI. Note on this clone: Its antigen remains unidentified.

The protocol was immunoSEQ multiplex PCR, while the TCRdb copy is restricted to in-frame clones and leaves out a portion. The sample records 150,000 or so clones, over 70% being singletons. Both about-4-week and about-12-week second-dose recipients were combined. The TCR sequence derives from an adult who received the AZD1222 COVID-19 vaccine. The specimen was peripheral blood, collected 28 days after the second AZD1222 dose. The J gene is TRBJ1-2, the V gene TRBV6-5; TRBD1 matches 7 bases. CDR3 sequence reads: CASSYRDREYGYTF. In nucleotides, the CDR3 is TGTGCCAGCAGTTACCGCGACAGGGAGTATGGCTACACCTTC.